This section outlines one T cell receptor beta chain sequence together with its context. No cognate antigen has been identified for it. It has no much larger one-base neighbor in the sample; base qualities were not kept. The germline V gene provides CDR1 ENHRY and CDR2 SYGVKD. The CDR3, cysteine through phenylalanine, is 14 amino acids long. Only the CDR3 region is kept as DNA, spanning 42 bases read in frame from base 1. V is pared back by 2 bases and J by 4 bases, with 12 bases lying between the germline termini. This record belongs to a study of control samples from healthy donors and cancer patients (dated by TCRdb to about 2020). The library was prepared using the immunoSEQ multiplex PCR assay. TCRdb took this table from immuneACCESS and kept in-frame rearrangements with V and J called. Such tables lack part of the clones; where checked against another copy, unresolved V genes explain under half of the gap, and the rest is unexplained. For this sample the table gives approximately 170,000 clones, of which roughly 93% were detected only once. The top ten hold 4.1% of the sample.

The material sequenced was blood. The V and J segments used are TRBV10-3 and TRBJ2-7; no D gene can be assigned with confidence. This sequence was found in a woman aged 55 to 70 in good health. Here is the DNA: TGTGCCATCAGTGAGGATGGCAGGAAGTACGAGCAGTACTTC. Translated, it gives CAISEDGRKYEQYF.